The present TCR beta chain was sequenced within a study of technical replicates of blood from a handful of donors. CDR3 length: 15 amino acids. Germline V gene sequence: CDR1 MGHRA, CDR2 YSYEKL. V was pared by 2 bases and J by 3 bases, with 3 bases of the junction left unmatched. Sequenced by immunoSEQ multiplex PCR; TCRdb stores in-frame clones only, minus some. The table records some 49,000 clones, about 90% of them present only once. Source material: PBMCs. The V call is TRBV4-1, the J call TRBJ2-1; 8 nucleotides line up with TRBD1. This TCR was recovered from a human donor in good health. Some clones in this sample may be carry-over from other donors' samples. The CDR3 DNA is TGCGCCAGCAGCCAAACCACAGGGGGCTACAATGAGCAGTTCTTC. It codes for CASSQTTGGYNEQFF.